The clone carrying this T cell receptor beta chain has just one count. The sample originates from a study of blood T cell repertoires in COVID-19. Overall study context: The United States, Italy and Spain supplied acute and convalescent COVID-19 samples. In each case, the material was cDNA or gDNA derived from T cells, B-cell-depleted T cells, or PBMCs.

Authors' analysis steps: The authors estimated nucleated cell counts from reference gene primer amplification. Assay used: immunoSEQ multiplex PCR; TCRdb lists only in-frame clones, some missing. V and J calls and clone size come straight from that table; D and trimming were deduced from the DNA. This table holds 130,000 or so clones, around 91% found once. From germline, CDR1 is MNHEY and CDR2 SVGAGI. V lost 6 bases and J 2 bases, leaving 13 bases between the germline ends. The CDR3 has 15 amino acids. The TCR originated in a man in his 70s with active or convalescent COVID-19. The chain has TRBV6-5 and TRBJ2-2; perhaps TRBD2 as D (6 bases). Sample: peripheral blood. Here the CDR3 reads CASRSGTDNTGELFF. The CDR3 nucleotides read TGTGCCAGCAGATCCGGGACTGACAACACCGGGGAGCTGTTTTTT.